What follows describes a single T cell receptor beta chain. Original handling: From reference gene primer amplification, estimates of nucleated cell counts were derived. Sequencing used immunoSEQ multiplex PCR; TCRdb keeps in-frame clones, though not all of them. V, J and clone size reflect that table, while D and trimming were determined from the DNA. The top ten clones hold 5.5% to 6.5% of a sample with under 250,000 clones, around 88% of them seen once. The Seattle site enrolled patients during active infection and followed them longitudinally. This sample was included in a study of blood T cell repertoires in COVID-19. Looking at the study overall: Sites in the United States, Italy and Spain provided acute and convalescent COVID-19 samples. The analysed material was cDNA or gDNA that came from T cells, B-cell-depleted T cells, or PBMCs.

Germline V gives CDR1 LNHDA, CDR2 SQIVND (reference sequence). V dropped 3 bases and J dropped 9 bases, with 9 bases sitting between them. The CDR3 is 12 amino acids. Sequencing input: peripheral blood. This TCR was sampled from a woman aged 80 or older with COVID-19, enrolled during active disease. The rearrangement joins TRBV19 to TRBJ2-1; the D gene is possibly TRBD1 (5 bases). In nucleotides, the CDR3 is TGTGCCAGTAGTATCCAGGGTAGTGAGCAGTTCTTC. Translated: CASSIQGSEQFF.